The 2 T cell receptor beta chains given below trace back to one sample, sequenced in a study of blood T cell repertoires in COVID-19. Data came from immunoSEQ multiplex PCR; TCRdb stores just in-frame clones and leaves some out. The repertoire has 130,000 or so clones, around 86% of them found once; the top ten carry approximately 4.3%. What was sequenced was peripheral blood. The receptors originated from a man in his forties or fifties with acute or convalescent COVID-19.

This rearrangement joins TRBV5-4 to TRBJ2-7; a weak D match, TRBD1 (6 bases). Per germline, CDR1 SGHNT and CDR2 YYREEE (reference sequence). The CDR3 has 11 residues. V was trimmed by 2 bases and J by 7 bases, leaving 7 bases between them. CDR3: CASSLGTEQYF. Written as DNA, the CDR3 is TGTGCCAGCAGCTTAGGGACAGAGCAGTACTTC. The full variable domain, completed using reference TRBV5-4 and TRBJ2-7, is ETGVTQSPTHLIKTRGQQVTLRCSSQSGHNTVSWYQQALGQGPQFIFQYYREEENGRGNFPPRFSGLQFPNYSSELNVNALELDDSALYLCASSLGTEQYFGPGTRLTVT.

The chain has TRBV7-6 and TRBJ1-4; D gene ambiguous. The germline CDR1 and CDR2 sequences are SGHVS and FNYEAQ. Between the trimmed V and J ends, which lost 3 bases and 8 bases, there was a span of 16 bases. The CDR3 has 15 residues. The CDR3 here is CASSLEPGFGEKLFF. The DNA of the CDR3 is TGTGCCAGCAGCTTGGAACCAGGATTTGGCGAAAAACTGTTTTTT.